The following is a T cell receptor (beta chain) sequence with its context. Antigen unknown. The data were obtained in a study of vaccination and CD4 T cells after COVID-19. Oncomine TCR Beta short-read sequencing was applied to DNA from cultured CD4+ T cells. TCRdb redid the calling of the PCR reads with MiXCR, one entry per CDR3 protein. Of roughly 15,000 distinct CDR3 sequences in the sample, approximately 59% were seen once. Germline V CDR1 and CDR2: MNHNS, SASEGT. The CDR3 spans 13 residues. V was clipped by 5 bases and J by 3 bases; unmatched bases: 3. Treatment specified: roughly 10-day PBMC culture with coronavirus spike peptide pools or control peptides (ViraFEST assay).

The rearrangement uses TRBV6-1 and TRBJ1-1, with 7 bases identical to TRBD1. The sequence was obtained from a human donor who had recovered from COVID-19. The sequencing used CD4+ T cells from blood, cultured in vitro, collected after SARS-CoV-2 vaccination. The CDR3 DNA is TGTGCCAGCAGTAACAGGGGCCACACTGAAGCTTTCTTT. Its translation is CASSNRGHTEAFF.